These 11 T cell receptor beta chains were sequenced from one sample in a study of Ad26.COV2.S vaccination and SARS-CoV-2 variants. Measured with immunoSEQ multiplex PCR; TCRdb has only the in-frame clones, and not every one. The table includes 400,000 to 500,000 clones, roughly 88% detected once. The treatment here: 19 received Ad26.COV2.S at low or high dose, single or two shots; several received placebo; per-sample allocation not given. Sample collection was performed on day 63 after the first vaccine or placebo injection. The input for sequencing was peripheral blood, taken in a trial of Ad26.COV2.S vaccine versus placebo. Every receptor here comes from a person between 18 and 59 years old who received the Ad26.COV2.S COVID-19 vaccine or a placebo.

V and J are TRBV19 and TRBJ2-1; the D gene is possibly TRBD2 (6 bases). Germline lookup yields CDR1 LNHDA and CDR2 SQIVND (reference sequence). This CDR3 contains 13 residues. V lost 7 bases and J lost 3, with 10 bases in between. The CDR3 loop is CASTLGGYNEQFF. CDR3 bases: TGTGCCAGTACACTCGGGGGCTACAATGAGCAGTTCTTC.

This chain connects TRBV5-1 to TRBJ2-1; D ambiguous. The V end was cut by 0 bases, the J end by 6 bases, with 7 bases between. Germline V gives CDR1 SGHRS, CDR2 YFSETQ. The CDR3 has 13 residues. The chain's CDR3 is CASSLAVGNEQFF. DNA of the CDR3: TGCGCCAGCAGCTTGGCCGTAGGCAATGAGCAGTTCTTC.

V gene TRBV19 combines with J gene TRBJ1-3; D gene unclear. The CDR3 consists of 15 residues. Trimming left V 7 bases short and J 0 bases short, with 13 bases between. CDR1 is LNHDA, CDR2 SQIVND, per germline (reference sequence). In nucleotides, the CDR3 is TGTGCCAGTACCCCAAGGCCTCTCTCTGGAAACACCATATATTTT. The encoded protein is CASTPRPLSGNTIYF.

The chain combines TRBV10-2 with TRBJ2-7; possible D gene TRBD2, 5 bases. The V gene's germline CDR1 is WSHSY and CDR2 SAAADI. The CDR3 has 10 amino acids. Trimming removed 10 bases from V and 7 bases from J, with 11 bases in between. The CDR3 nucleotides are TGCGCCAAGAGGGTCTTAGAGCAGTACTTC. Translated, it gives CAKRVLEQYF.

This clone has just one count. The CDR3 nucleotides read TGTGCCAGCAGCTTGTCCGGGGAGCTGTTTTTT. It translates to CASSLSGELFF. The chain links TRBV11-2 to TRBJ2-2; D is ambiguous. In germline, CDR1 is SGHAT, CDR2 FQNNGV. This CDR3 has 11 residues. V dropped 3 bases and J dropped 6 bases, with 2 bases sitting between them.

The CDR3 region is CASSPGLAEDTDTQYF. The CDR3 DNA is TGTGCCAGCAGCCCGGGACTAGCGGAAGACACAGATACGCAGTATTTT. The J gene is TRBJ2-3, the V gene TRBV7-3; 11 nucleotides align to TRBD2. J gave up 2 bases and V 5 bases, and 6 bases lay outside the gene matches. CDR1 and CDR2 from the germline V gene are SGHTA and FQGTGA. There are 16 residues in the CDR3.

V gene TRBV3-1 (or the pseudogene TRBV3-2) combines with J gene TRBJ1-2; D is uncertain. The germline V gene has CDR1 LGHDT and CDR2 YNNKEL (reference sequence). The germline V and J ends were trimmed by 1 base and 6 bases, with 15 bases remaining between them. The CDR3 extends over 15 amino acids. CDR3 in DNA: TGTGCCAGCAGCCAAGGGACTACTACTAGAAATGGCTACACCTTC. Translated: CASSQGTTTRNGYTF.

V gene TRBV6-5 combines with J gene TRBJ2-6; the D is unclear. V lost 0 bases, J lost 6 bases, and 6 bases lay in between. The CDR3 is made up of 14 amino acids. Germline V gene sequence: CDR1 MNHEY, CDR2 SVGAGI. The CDR3 protein is CASSYSALANVLTF. As DNA, the CDR3 is TGTGCCAGCAGTTACTCTGCTCTGGCCAACGTCCTGACTTTC.

This chain connects TRBV3-1 (or the pseudogene TRBV3-2) to TRBJ1-1, with D tentatively TRBD1 (6 bases). V gave up 4 bases and J gave up 1 base, with 16 bases separating them. Germline V gene data show CDR1 as LGHDT and CDR2 as YNNKEL (reference sequence). The CDR3 is 16 amino acids. The DNA for the CDR3 is TGTGCCAGCAGCCTACACACCAGGGGTCCGAACACTGAAGCTTTCTTT. Amino acids: CASSLHTRGPNTEAFF.

This chain joins TRBV28 and TRBJ2-7, with 7 bases aligning to TRBD1. Germline CDR1 MDHEN, CDR2 SYDVKM. With V trimmed by 5 bases and J by 0 bases, 1 base remained unmatched. The CDR3 covers 13 residues. CDR3 residues: CASSRDSSYEQYF. The CDR3 coding sequence is TGTGCCAGCAGTCGGGACAGCTCCTACGAGCAGTACTTC.

The chain uses TRBV11-1 and TRBJ2-7; D unclear. This CDR3 has 15 amino acids. V lost 0 bases to trimming and J lost 6 bases, with 15 bases between them. Germline V gene sequence: CDR1 SGHAT, CDR2 FQDESV (reference sequence). The CDR3 region is CASSLAPEGEFEQYF. The CDR3 DNA is TGTGCCAGCAGCTTAGCGCCCGAAGGCGAGTTCGAGCAGTACTTC.